The T cell receptor (beta chain) under discussion was sequenced for a study of T cells in Graves' hyperthyroidism and ophthalmopathy (dated by TCRdb to 2018 to 2020). About the full investigation: Peripheral blood was collected at initial diagnosis, before any treatment. In addition, the study compared T-cell repertoires in thyroid tissue and in blood from several Graves' hyperthyroidism patients. TCR Vbeta CDR3 sequencing of 120 to 150 peripheral blood samples (fewer than 45 ophthalmopathy, roughly 72 hyperthyroidism and approximately 17 progressor patients) is reported in the paper. The 75 to 100 discovery patients were randomly split 7:3 into training and test sets. Prospective prediction of ophthalmopathy was tested in an independent validation cohort of approximately 19 hyperthyroidism patients and 15 to 17 patients who later progressed to ophthalmopathy. After sampling, hyperthyroidism patients received methimazole starting at 30 mg daily, and ophthalmopathy patients received high-dose intravenous methylprednisolone. A discovery cohort of approximately 97 patients, 43 with Graves' ophthalmopathy and 55 to 60 with stable Graves' hyperthyroidism, was used to find distinguishing TCR V-J signatures. Overall study results and their limits: In cross-validation, a model built on a 13 V-J signature told ophthalmopathy apart from stable hyperthyroidism with 85% to 90% sensitivity and about 81% specificity, and in testing the same model reached 80%/75%. Most expanded thyroid clonotypes (frequency above 0.001) were also found in blood, which suggests that blood repertoires may mirror thyroid immune responses. In validation, the model predicted progression to ophthalmopathy a median of about 6.5 months before onset, with over 60% sensitivity and 72.22% specificity. Sample size was not statistically predetermined, and investigators were not blinded to group allocation.

This clonotype was seen many times. Its antigen has not been determined. Qualities for individual bases were not recorded, and no much larger clone is one base off. In the ophthalmopathy patients, disease was moderately to severely active, with a Clinical Activity Score of 3 or more, a NOSPECS grade of 4 or more, and a duration of less than 3 months. Patients with uncontrolled infections, other autoimmune diseases, pregnancy or lactation were excluded. Diagnoses were established on the basis of clinical symptoms, serum thyroxine and TRAb, thyroid ultrasound, and orbital computed tomography. PBMCs were separated from about 10 ml of fresh peripheral blood using Ficoll-Paque density gradient centrifugation. Total RNA was extracted using Trizol reagent, and RNA quality was assessed on an Agilent 2100 Bioanalyzer. The CDR3 runs 11 amino acids, cysteine and phenylalanine included. CDR3 DNA only is kept here, 33 bases in frame from base 1. Trimming removed 6 bases from V and 2 bases from J, leaving 7 bases between the germline ends. From the germline V gene (reference sequence), CDR1 is GTSNPN and CDR2 is SVGIG.

The TCR beta CDR3 regions were amplified from the RNA transcripts. For the first round of RT-PCR on the TCR CDR3, the HTBI primer set was used together with the Qiagen OneStep RT-PCR kit. A second multiplex PCR round built the libraries, followed by size selection and purification. Sequencing of the libraries was done on an Illumina HiSeq2000 using paired-end 100 bp reads. The published analysis was carried out like this. SOAPnuke was used to process the raw data, throwing out any read that contained adapters or uncalled bases, had a mean Phred below 15, or lacked an exact constant-primer or identifier match. COPE v1.2.5 was used to merge high-quality paired reads, and clonotypes were defined as unique nucleotide sequences. Clonotypes were aligned to IMGT TRBV, TRBD and TRBJ reference segments using MiTCR v1.1. The analysis was restricted to V-J combinations with a frequency above 0.0001, which together covered 99.2% of the repertoires. The TCS score was defined as the ratio of F50 (clonal expansion) to E x V (chaos), calculated using BLOSUM62-based TCRdist between CDR3 peptides within each V-J. Welch's t-statistics and random forest reduced roughly 540 V-J features to under 15, which were used in a naive Bayes classifier (R e1071). TCRdb redid the processing of the public reads, applying fastp at Q25 and MiXCR, and retained in-frame beta chains. Rows with one shared CDR3 protein collapse into an entry with the most common genes and DNA. These V and J calls derive from TCRdb rather than the authors' analysis. The sample table contains 300,000 to 450,000 distinct CDR3 sequences; only one count was recorded for 14% of them. Less than 20% of the sample is taken by the ten largest.

Recombination linked TRBV30 to TRBJ1-1, with the identity of the D gene unclear. What was sequenced was blood. This TCR was sampled from a woman between 25 and 40 years old with Graves' ophthalmopathy. The base sequence is TGTGCCTGCGGGGTTAACACTGAAGCTTTCTTT. This is translated as CACGVNTEAFF.